This T cell receptor (beta chain) appears in the sequencing data of a study of cytomegalovirus exposure and HLA in healthy donors. Study context: One earlier analysis, a look at 200 million or so T cells, found 100 million to 130 million unique TCR beta sequences.

CDR1 and CDR2 (germline): SGHTA, FQGNSA. The CDR3 totals 17 residues. V lost 1 base to trimming and J lost 0 bases; unmatched junction nucleotides: 8. Study-level findings and limits: Presence/absence analyses rested on an assumption that sequencing depth was roughly uniform across donors. Certain sequence variants were highly shared and formed a cluster, and this cluster was likely a sequencing artifact. It was reported in a later analysis that an Asian-associated ancestry cluster showed fewer N-insertions than the roughly 670-donor mean.

The PCR made use of 60 Vbeta and 13 Jbeta primers. Clones were read by immunoSEQ multiplex PCR, and TCRdb kept only the in-frame ones, dropping some. Of approximately 190,000 clones listed, around 83% are singletons. Remarks on this clone: Its antigen is currently unknown.

The sequence was collected from a woman aged 18-35 years in good health and CMV-seronegative. This sequence joins TRBV7-2 and TRBJ2-7, with 8 bases that match TRBD1. The sequenced material came from PBMCs. The CDR3: CASSLGPQGAYSYEQYF. CDR3 DNA: TGTGCCAGCAGCTTAGGCCCGCAGGGGGCCTACTCCTACGAGCAGTACTTC. The whole variable domain, remainder taken from reference TRBV7-2 and TRBJ2-7, is GAGVSQSPSNKVTEKGKDVELRCDPISGHTALYWYRQSLGQGLEFLIYFQGNSAPDKSGLPSDRFSAERTGGSVSTLTIQRTQQEDSAVYLCASSLGPQGAYSYEQYFGPGTRLTVT.